A single sample gave rise to the 23 T cell receptor beta chains below, sequenced in a study of OX40 agonist ivuxolimab in advanced cancers. Sequencing used immunoSEQ multiplex PCR; TCRdb keeps in-frame clones, though not all of them. The data show under 85,000 clones, around four fifths seen once. Source: CD4+ or CD8+ T cells sorted from blood, taken in a trial of the OX40 agonist ivuxolimab. Source of these receptors: an adult with an advanced solid tumor such as melanoma, head and neck, liver or kidney cancer.

This chain joins TRBV19 and TRBJ1-1, with D tentatively TRBD1 (6 bases). CDR1 LNHDA and CDR2 SQIVND come from the germline V gene (reference sequence). V lost 7 bases and J 1 base, leaving 13 bases between the germline ends. This CDR3 region has 14 residues. CDR3 in amino acids: CASIVRGENTEAFF. The DNA of the CDR3 is TGTGCCAGTATAGTCAGGGGCGAGAACACTGAAGCTTTCTTT.

V is TRBV19 and J is TRBJ2-2; 10 bases align to TRBD2. V lost 4 bases, J lost 2 bases, and 10 bases stayed unmatched. Germline CDR1 LNHDA, CDR2 SQIVND (reference sequence). The CDR3 runs 18 residues. In DNA, the CDR3 is TGTGCCAGTAGTAACCAGGGACTAGCGAGAACCAACACCGGGGAGCTGTTTTTT. As protein: CASSNQGLARTNTGELFF.

The rearrangement uses TRBV28 and TRBJ1-1; 7 bases are shared with TRBD1. Germline values: CDR1 MDHEN, CDR2 SYDVKM. The CDR3 spans 12 residues. J gave up 6 bases and V 3 bases, and 1 base lay outside the gene matches. For the CDR3, the DNA is TGTGCCAGCAGTTTTGGGACAGCTGAAGCTTTCTTT. The encoded protein is CASSFGTAEAFF.

This chain joins TRBV4-2 and TRBJ1-2, with no clear D. Germline V gives CDR1 LGHNA, CDR2 YNFKEQ. This CDR3 is built from 11 residues. The germline V and J ends were trimmed by 1 base and 8 bases, with 5 bases remaining between them. The CDR3 region has the DNA TGTGCCAGCAGCCAAGGTACGGGCTACACCTTC. Protein sequence: CASSQGTGYTF.

The sample holds a few counts of this clone. The genes are TRBV6-6 and TRBJ2-7, with TRBD2 matching over 9 bases. Per the germline V gene, CDR1 is MNHNY and CDR2 is SVGAGI (reference sequence). V shed 3 bases, J shed 3 bases, and the junction held 3 bases outside the gene matches. The CDR3 extends over 14 amino acids. DNA of the CDR3: TGTGCCAGCAGTTATCTAGCGGGAAACTACGAGCAGTACTTC. This translates into CASSYLAGNYEQYF.

The J gene is TRBJ2-7, the V gene TRBV4-2; 9 nucleotides line up with TRBD1. The CDR3 consists of 16 residues. The V and J ends lost 0 bases and 0 bases, in that order; junction bases with no gene match: 3. Per the germline V gene, CDR1 is LGHNA and CDR2 is YNFKEQ. The CDR3 nucleotides read TGTGCCAGCAGCCAAGATTTGACAGGGGGCTCCTACGAGCAGTACTTC. This gives the protein CASSQDLTGGSYEQYF.

This rearrangement joins TRBV18 to TRBJ1-1; TRBD1 matches at 8 bases. Germline lookup yields CDR1 KGHSH and CDR2 LQKENI. This CDR3 region has 15 residues. Trimming took 3 bases from V and 3 from J; bases not matched to a gene: 6. CDR3 nucleotides: TGTGCCAGCTCACCGCGGACAGGGACGGACACTGAAGCTTTCTTT. Protein product: CASSPRTGTDTEAFF.

This sequence joins TRBV4-2 and TRBJ1-3; TRBD1 might be the D (5 bases). V lost 2 bases, J lost 0 bases, and 11 bases lay in between. Germline lookup yields CDR1 LGHNA and CDR2 YNFKEQ. The length of the CDR3 is 16 residues. The CDR3 DNA reads TGTGCCAGCAGCCAAAAGGGGAGCTTCTCTGGAAACACCATATATTTT. It specifies CASSQKGSFSGNTIYF.

This clone was seen only once. The chain joins TRBV7-2 to TRBJ1-5; the match to TRBD1 covers 7 bases. The junction had 5 bases not matched to a gene; V was cut back by 7 bases and J by 5 bases. The CDR3 consists of 13 residues. The germline CDR1 and CDR2 sequences are SGHTA and FQGNSA. For the CDR3, the DNA is TGTGCCAGCACCCAGGGACAGTATCAGCCCCAGCATTTT. Translating it yields CASTQGQYQPQHF.

The V gene is TRBV28, the J gene TRBJ2-2; D gene uncertain. Germline-derived CDR1 and CDR2 are MDHEN and SYDVKM. The germline V and J ends were trimmed by 5 bases and 7 bases, with 14 bases remaining between them. CDR3 size: 14 residues. The CDR3 protein is CASSERTPSGELFF. CDR3 nucleotides: TGTGCCAGCAGTGAACGAACCCCGAGCGGGGAGCTGTTTTTT.

This rearrangement joins TRBV7-9 to TRBJ1-2, with a possible D match to TRBD1 (6 bases). Germline V gives CDR1 SEHNR, CDR2 FQNEAQ (reference sequence). The CDR3 has 13 residues. Between the trimmed V and J ends, which lost 4 bases and 1 base, there was a span of 7 bases. CDR3 sequence: CASSWTDNYGYTF. In DNA, the CDR3 is TGTGCCAGCAGCTGGACAGATAACTATGGCTACACCTTC.

The chain couples TRBV5-1 to TRBJ1-5, with D perhaps TRBD1 (6 bases). The CDR3 covers 15 residues. V lost 0 bases and J lost 4, with 11 bases in between. Germline-derived CDR1 and CDR2 are SGHRS and YFSETQ. As DNA, the CDR3 is TGCGCCAGCAGCTTGGCAGGGGTAGGGAATCAGCCCCAGCATTTT. Its protein product is CASSLAGVGNQPQHF.

The rearrangement joins TRBV28 to TRBJ2-2, with 8 positions matching TRBD1. CDR1 MDHEN and CDR2 SYDVKM come from the germline V gene. The CDR3 loop spans 17 amino acids. V lost 1 base to trimming and J lost 6 bases; unmatched junction nucleotides: 10. This chain's CDR3 is CASSLFARGQIPGELFF. In DNA, the CDR3 is TGTGCCAGCAGTTTATTCGCCAGGGGGCAAATCCCCGGGGAGCTGTTTTTT.

The chain links TRBV27 to TRBJ1-4, with 7 bases that match TRBD1. This CDR3 has 15 amino acids. Trimming removed 2 bases from V and 8 bases from J; junction bases left unmatched: 8. Per germline, CDR1 MNHEY and CDR2 SMNVEV (reference sequence). The CDR3 nucleotides read TGTGCCAGCAGTTTAAGAGGGGGCTTAGGCGAAAAACTGTTTTTT. Translation gives CASSLRGGLGEKLFF.

The chain joins TRBV28 to TRBJ2-7; D gene unclear. CDR3 length equals 15 residues. V was cut by 8 bases and J by 0 bases, with 17 bases left in between. Germline V lookup: CDR1 MDHEN, CDR2 SYDVKM. This CDR3 reads CASAVLAAPSYEQYF. The CDR3 DNA is TGTGCCAGCGCCGTTCTGGCGGCACCCTCCTACGAGCAGTACTTC.

Only one count was recorded for this clone. V usage is TRBV6-6 and J usage is TRBJ1-4, with 9 bases identical to TRBD1. The V segment lost 4 bases and the J segment 7 bases; nucleotides outside the gene matches: 10. The germline CDR1 and CDR2 sequences are MNHNY and SVGAGI (reference sequence). The CDR3 extends over 16 amino acids. The CDR3 loop is CASSLFSGTGTEKLFF. The CDR3 coding sequence is TGTGCCAGCAGTTTATTCTCCGGGACAGGGACTGAAAAACTGTTTTTT.

A few counts support this clone. The V and J genes are TRBV6-5 and TRBJ2-7; D remains unclear. Trimming took off 4 bases at V and 4 bases at J, with 11 bases between the two ends. The length of the CDR3 is 13 residues. Germline CDR1 and CDR2: MNHEY and SVGAGI. The CDR3 DNA is TGTGCCAGCAGTTGGCGACGGAATTACGAGCAGTACTTC. Translated: CASSWRRNYEQYF.

This clone has a count of ten or more. This chain links TRBV30 with TRBJ2-7; no clear D gene. Trimming shortened V by 0 bases and J by 4 bases, and 19 bases separated the two germline ends. The CDR3 runs 16 residues. Per germline, CDR1 GTSNPN and CDR2 SVGIG (reference sequence). As DNA, the CDR3 is TGTGCCTGGAGTGTACCACGGCAGTTCCTCGCATACGAGCAGTACTTC. It codes for CAWSVPRQFLAYEQYF.

The table lists this clone with a count of one. CDR3 loop: CSVTIGLAGTDEQYF. The CDR3 bases are TGCAGCGTTACCATCGGACTAGCGGGTACTGACGAGCAGTACTTC. The chain combines TRBV29-1 with TRBJ2-7, with 11 bases identical to TRBD2. Germline CDR1 is SQVTM and CDR2 is ANQGSEA. This CDR3 spans 15 amino acids. The V and J ends lost 5 bases and 5 bases, in that order; junction bases with no gene match: 11.

The chain uses TRBV28 and TRBJ1-2; no definite D call. This CDR3 comprises 11 residues. V was trimmed by 7 bases and J by 8 bases, leaving 11 bases between them. Germline V CDR1 and CDR2: MDHEN, SYDVKM. The CDR3 region is CASTPGRGYTF. DNA of the CDR3: TGTGCCAGCACCCCTGGGAGGGGCTACACCTTC.

The chain recombines TRBV7-9 with TRBJ2-7, with 11 bases matching TRBD2. Germline CDR1 is SEHNR and CDR2 is FQNEAQ (reference sequence). This CDR3 spans 14 amino acids. Unmatched junction bases numbered 3, after V lost 5 bases and J lost 3 bases. The CDR3 is CASSQLAGGYEQYF. CDR3 bases: TGTGCCAGCAGCCAGCTAGCGGGGGGCTACGAGCAGTACTTC.

This clone has more than one count but fewer than ten. The rearrangement links TRBV5-6 to TRBJ1-1, with D unresolved. V was pared by 5 bases and J by 4 bases, with 15 bases between. The CDR3 totals 14 residues. Looked up from germline, CDR1 is SGHDT and CDR2 is YYEEEE. The CDR3 sequence: CASRPDISPTEAFF. CDR3 nucleotide sequence: TGTGCCAGCAGACCCGACATTTCCCCCACTGAAGCTTTCTTT. Supplemented by reference TRBV5-6 and TRBJ1-1, the full variable domain reads DAGVTQSPTHLIKTRGQQVTLRCSPKSGHDTVSWYQQALGQGPQFIFQYYEEEERQRGNFPDRFSGHQFPNYSSELNVNALLLGDSALYLCASRPDISPTEAFFGQGTRLTVV.

This rearrangement joins TRBV7-3 to TRBJ1-4; unclear D gene. The CDR3 runs to 13 residues. Germline-derived CDR1 and CDR2 are SGHTA and FQGTGA. V lost 1 base to trimming and J lost 8 bases, with 8 bases between them. The CDR3 spells CASSLNPGEKLFF. CDR3 bases: TGTGCCAGCAGCTTAAATCCGGGGGAAAAACTGTTTTTT. The complete variable domain, with remaining parts taken from reference TRBV7-3 and TRBJ1-4, reads GAGVSQTPSNKVTEKGKYVELRCDPISGHTALYWYRQSLGQGPEFLIYFQGTGAADDSGLPNDRFFAVRPEGSVSTLKIQRTERGDSAVYLCASSLNPGEKLFFGSGTQLSVL.